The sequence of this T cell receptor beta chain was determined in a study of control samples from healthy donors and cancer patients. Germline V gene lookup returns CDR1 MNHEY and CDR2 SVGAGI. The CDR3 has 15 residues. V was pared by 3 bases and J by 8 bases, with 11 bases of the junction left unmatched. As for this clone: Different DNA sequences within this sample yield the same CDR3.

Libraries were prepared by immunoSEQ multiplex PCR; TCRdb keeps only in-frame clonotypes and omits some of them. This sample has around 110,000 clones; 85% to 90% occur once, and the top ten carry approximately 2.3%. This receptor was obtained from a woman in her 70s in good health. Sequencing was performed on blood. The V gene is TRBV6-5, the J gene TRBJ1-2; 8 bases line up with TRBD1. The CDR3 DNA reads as TGTGCCAGCAGTTATTACGGACAGGGCGGTCGGGGCTACACCTTC. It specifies CASSYYGQGGRGYTF.